Listed below are T cell receptor beta chains from one sample, sequenced in a study of beta chain features in type 1 diabetes. Using immunoSEQ multiplex PCR, the repertoire was profiled, and TCRdb retains in-frame clones only, with some absent. The sample yields over 700,000 clones, 17% seen once. The sequenced sample was naive CD4+ T cells from blood. These receptors originate from a woman between 18 and 29 years old in good health. CDR3s leave out the opening cysteine and the closing phenylalanine or tryptophan. Each record gives: V gene, CDR3 length, J gene, CDR3 protein.

TRBV6-5	11	TRBJ2-1	ASSYIRAGEQF
TRBV5-1	20	TRBJ2-7	ASSPTGGRGAGRYFRSYEQY
TRBV29-1	10	TRBJ2-5	SVDHTRETQY
TRBV2	9	TRBJ2-2	ASSDTGELF
TRBV7-9	11	TRBJ1-2	ASSRQGWDGYT
TRBV7-8	12	TRBJ2-7	ASSRLAGVGEQY
TRBV7-9	10	TRBJ1-1	ASSPLQGEAF
TRBV6-6	13	TRBJ2-1	ASSLGSVSYNEQF
TRBV7-2	12	TRBJ2-1	ASRSLVNRNEQF
TRBV7-2	14	TRBJ2-7	ASSPDGGTSVHEQY
TRBV7-2	14	TRBJ2-6	ASSRGGNSGANVLT
TRBV23-1	20	TRBJ2-1	ASSQSVVGARVEAHSYNEQF
TRBV4-3	15	TRBJ2-3	ASSRLGLDGYTDTQY
TRBV7-2	15	TRBJ2-3	ASSLFMRREFTDTQY
TRBV15	12	TRBJ2-5	ATSGSGSRETQY
TRBV13	13	TRBJ1-1	ASSWTITGGTEAF
TRBV7-2	13	TRBJ1-5	ASSLNRAQREPQH
TRBV18	12	TRBJ1-1	ASSPPEGRTEAF
TRBV2	9	TRBJ2-7	ASTDYYEQY
TRBV2	13	TRBJ2-5	ASSGDRGLQETQY
TRBV2	10	TRBJ2-7	ASSEKGYEQY
TRBV5-4	13	TRBJ2-1	ASSLASGSYNEQF
TRBV10-3	13	TRBJ2-7	AIQRLAGGMDEQY
TRBV5-1	13	TRBJ2-6	ASSLSVDGANVLT
TRBV9	12	TRBJ2-1	ASSVSGLENEQF
TRBV7-3	13	TRBJ2-1	ASSLEASSYNEQF
TRBV10-3	11	TRBJ1-5	ASRSGLSQPQH
TRBV19	9	TRBJ2-7	ATSSGSEQY
TRBV7-2	11	TRBJ1-4	ASSPRVGEKLF